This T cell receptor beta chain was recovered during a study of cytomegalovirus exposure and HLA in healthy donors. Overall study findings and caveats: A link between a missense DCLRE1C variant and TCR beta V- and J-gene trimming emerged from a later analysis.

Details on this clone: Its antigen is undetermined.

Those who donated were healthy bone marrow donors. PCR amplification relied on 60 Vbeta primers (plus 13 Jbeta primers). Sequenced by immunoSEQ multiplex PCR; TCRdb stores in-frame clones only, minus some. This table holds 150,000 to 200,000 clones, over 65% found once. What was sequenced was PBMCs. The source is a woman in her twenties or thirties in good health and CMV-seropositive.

The CDR3 sequence: CASSLQGLAGQGAGELFF. In DNA, the CDR3 is TGTGCCAGTAGCCTTCAAGGACTAGCGGGACAGGGGGCCGGGGAGCTGTTTTTT. The chain carries TRBV19 and TRBJ2-2; D may be TRBD2 (12 bases). Germline CDR1 LNHDA, CDR2 SQIVND (reference sequence). The germline V and J ends were trimmed by 6 bases and 6 bases, with 26 bases remaining between them. CDR3 size: 18 residues.